The rows below give T cell receptor beta chains drawn from one sample of a study of T cell responses to AZD1222 COVID-19 vaccine. Libraries were prepared by immunoSEQ multiplex PCR; TCRdb keeps only in-frame clonotypes and omits some of them. The data contain 100,000 to 150,000 clones, 90% of them singletons. This specimen consisted of peripheral blood, obtained on day 0 of AZD1222 vaccination. The origin of the receptors is an adult in good health. Each CDR3 is given with its conserved first and last residue. The D gene is left open where the match is weak. The size field is filled for only some rows; it gives once, few, many or a size class.

>TRBJ2-1|NA|TRBV11-3|NA
CASSPDRRSYNEQFF
TGTGCCAGCAGCCCAGACCGGAGGTCCTACAATGAGCAGTTCTTC
>TRBJ1-4|NA|TRBV5-1|NA
CASRGAGSANEKLFF
TGCGCCAGCAGAGGCGCAGGATCGGCTAATGAAAAACTGTTTTTT
>TRBJ2-4|NA|TRBV7-9|NA
CASSSGLAKNIQYF
TGTGCCAGCAGCTCCGGTTTAGCCAAAAACATTCAGTACTTC
>TRBJ1-5|once|TRBV18|TRBD1
CASSYGTGDQPQHF
TGTGCCAGCTCGTACGGGACAGGGGATCAGCCCCAGCATTTT
>TRBJ2-1|NA|TRBV10-3|NA
CAISEGSSYNEQFF
TGTGCCATCAGTGAGGGGAGCTCCTACAATGAGCAGTTCTTC
>TRBJ1-2|NA|TRBV5-6|TRBD1
CASSLPTGADGYTF
TGTGCCAGCAGCTTGCCTACAGGGGCGGATGGCTACACCTTC
>TRBJ1-1|NA|TRBV28|NA
CASSLYGGVAVAEAFF
TGTGCCAGCAGTTTATACGGGGGAGTAGCCGTAGCTGAAGCTTTCTTT
>TRBJ2-1|NA|TRBV11-3|TRBD2
CASSLVLSGGTYNEQFF
TGTGCCAGCAGCTTAGTGCTTAGCGGGGGGACCTACAATGAGCAGTTCTTC
>TRBJ1-6|NA|TRBV19|TRBD1
CASSIEGNRGGNSPLHF
TGTGCCAGTAGTATAGAGGGGAACAGGGGCGGAAATTCACCCCTCCACTTT
>TRBJ2-2|once|TRBV29-1|NA
CSASKADTGELFF
TGCAGTGCCTCAAAGGCGGACACCGGGGAGCTGTTTTTT
>TRBJ2-7|NA|TRBV13|NA
CASSLGTGEQYF
TGTGCCAGCAGCTTAGGAACGGGAGAGCAGTACTTC
>TRBJ2-2|NA|TRBV4-2|NA
CASSQEASSGGELFF
TGTGCCAGCAGCCAGGAGGCTAGTTCGGGCGGGGAGCTGTTTTTT
>TRBJ1-6|NA|TRBV7-3|NA
CASSQGLSNSPLHF
TGTGCCAGCAGCCAGGGACTAAGTAATTCACCCCTCCACTTT
>TRBJ2-5|NA|TRBV6-2/TRBV6-3|NA
CASSYVGFQYF
TGTGCCAGCAGTTACGTGGGTTTCCAGTACTTC
>TRBJ2-7|once|TRBV10-3|NA
CAISPSGLSSYEQYF
TGTGCCATCAGTCCATCCGGCCTAAGCTCCTACGAGCAGTACTTC
>TRBJ1-1|NA|TRBV20-1|TRBD1
CSATGHVEAFF
TGCAGTGCGACAGGGCACGTAGAAGCTTTCTTT
>TRBJ2-1|NA|TRBV5-1|NA
CASSLDSLYNEQFF
TGCGCCAGCAGCTTGGACAGCCTGTACAATGAGCAGTTCTTC
>TRBJ2-7|NA|TRBV19|NA
CASSDQGTSYEQYF
TGTGCCAGTAGTGACCAGGGAACCTCCTACGAGCAGTACTTC
>TRBJ2-1|NA|TRBV11-2|NA
CASTGQRYNEQFF
TGTGCCAGCACCGGACAGAGATACAATGAGCAGTTCTTC
>TRBJ1-1|NA|TRBV24-1|TRBD1
CATSDLTGRIGAFF
TGTGCCACCAGTGACTTGACAGGGAGGATTGGGGCTTTCTTT
>TRBJ1-5|NA|TRBV6-1|NA
CASSDEEGGNQPQHF
TGTGCCAGCAGTGATGAAGAAGGGGGCAATCAGCCCCAGCATTTT
>TRBJ1-4|once|TRBV6-5|TRBD1
CASSRQGFKEKLFF
TGTGCCAGCAGCCGACAGGGGTTTAAAGAAAAACTGTTTTTT
>TRBJ1-3|NA|TRBV7-9|TRBD1
CASIHRGPGNTIYF
TGTGCCAGCATTCACAGGGGACCTGGAAACACCATATATTTT
>TRBJ2-1|NA|TRBV28|NA
CASSFGRNEQFF
TGTGCCAGCAGTTTTGGTAGGAATGAGCAGTTCTTC
>TRBJ2-2|once|TRBV9|TRBD2
CASSVGLAGAAGELFF
TGTGCCAGCAGCGTAGGACTAGCGGGGGCGGCCGGGGAGCTGTTTTTT
>TRBJ1-3|NA|TRBV24-1|NA
CATSEGGLRDSGNTIYF
TGTGCCACCAGTGAGGGGGGGCTCCGAGACTCTGGAAACACCATATATTTT
>TRBJ1-4|NA|TRBV28|NA
CASSYQKATNEKLFF
TGTGCCAGCAGTTACCAGAAAGCAACTAATGAAAAACTGTTTTTT
>TRBJ1-1|NA|TRBV3-1/TRBV3-2|NA
CASSQAVNTEAFF
TGTGCCAGCAGCCAGGCAGTTAACACTGAAGCTTTCTTT
>TRBJ2-2|NA|TRBV5-1|NA
CASSGWKHRTNTGELFF
TGCGCCAGCAGTGGGTGGAAACACCGAACTAACACCGGGGAGCTGTTTTTT
>TRBJ2-7|NA|TRBV4-3|NA
CASSQMPEPEGSIWF
TGCGCCAGCAGCCAGATGCCGGAACCTGAAGGCAGTATATGGTTC
>TRBJ2-2|NA|TRBV28|NA
CASSLIGRTAGELFF
TGTGCCAGCAGTTTAATTGGCAGGACGGCCGGGGAGCTGTTTTTT
>TRBJ1-1|NA|TRBV6-5|NA
CASSYSQGWTEAFF
TGTGCCAGCAGTTACTCCCAGGGGTGGACTGAAGCTTTCTTT
>TRBJ1-2|NA|TRBV7-2|NA
CASSLNVRDGYTF
TGTGCCAGCAGTTTGAACGTTAGAGATGGCTACACCTTC
>TRBJ1-6|once|TRBV7-3|NA
CASSKTGPYNSPLHF
TGTGCCAGCAGTAAGACGGGACCGTATAATTCACCCCTCCACTTT
>TRBJ2-1|NA|TRBV29-1|TRBD2
CSISGTSGGYNEQFF
TGCAGCATATCCGGGACTAGCGGGGGCTATAATGAGCAGTTCTTC
>TRBJ1-5|NA|TRBV28|NA
CAHLERGSNQPQHF
TGTGCCCACCTGGAGAGAGGGAGCAATCAGCCCCAGCATTTT
>TRBJ2-1|NA|TRBV5-8|TRBD2
CASSPGAGGINEQFF
TGTGCCAGCAGCCCGGGAGCGGGGGGGATAAATGAGCAGTTCTTC
>TRBJ1-3|many|TRBV6-2/TRBV6-3|NA
CASSYWDRLTSGNTIYF
TGTGCCAGCAGTTACTGGGACCGATTAACCTCTGGAAACACCATATATTTT
>TRBJ2-3|NA|TRBV6-4|NA
CASSEGGGRDTQYF
TGTGCCAGCAGTGAAGGCGGGGGCAGAGATACGCAGTATTTT
>TRBJ1-5|NA|TRBV24-1|NA
CATSDLLGQPQHF
TGTGCCACCAGTGATTTGCTTGGTCAGCCCCAGCATTTT
>TRBJ2-7|NA|TRBV5-4|NA
CATGTEYEQYF
TGTGCCACCGGGACGGAGTACGAGCAGTACTTC
>TRBJ1-4|NA|TRBV6-5|NA
CASSHGGENEKLFF
TGTGCCAGCAGCCACGGAGGTGAGAATGAAAAACTGTTTTTT
>TRBJ2-7|NA|TRBV11-2|TRBD2
CASSLGLRLAGDYEQYF
TGTGCCAGCAGCTTAGGTCTACGGCTAGCGGGGGACTACGAGCAGTACTTC
>TRBJ1-2|few|TRBV6-5|NA
CASSQSNYGYTF
TGTGCCAGCAGCCAATCTAACTATGGCTACACCTTC
>TRBJ1-5|once|TRBV7-8|NA
CASSLDGLNQPQHF
TGTGCCAGCAGCTTAGACGGACTAAATCAGCCCCAGCATTTT
>TRBJ1-2|NA|TRBV5-6|NA
CASSLAPNRGGSYGYTF
TGTGCCAGCAGCTTGGCCCCTAACCGGGGAGGGTCGTATGGCTACACCTTC
>TRBJ1-2|NA|TRBV3-1/TRBV3-2|TRBD1
CASSQGTVGTAIF
TGTGCCAGCAGCCAAGGGACCGTAGGGACAGCAATCTTC
>TRBJ2-7|NA|TRBV13|NA
CASSVERADEQYF
TGTGCCAGCAGCGTAGAAAGGGCTGACGAGCAGTACTTC
>TRBJ2-2|NA|TRBV5-6|TRBD1
CASRVAGGSGELFF
TGTGCCAGCAGGGTCGCAGGGGGCTCCGGGGAGCTGTTTTTT
>TRBJ2-7|NA|TRBV3-1/TRBV3-2|NA
CASRQAPLYEQYF
TGTGCCAGCAGACAAGCCCCCCTTTACGAGCAGTACTTC
>TRBJ2-5|NA|TRBV7-6|NA
CASSLGGTTQETQYF
TGTGCCAGCAGCTTAGGGGGGACAACCCAAGAGACCCAGTACTTC
>TRBJ1-6|NA|TRBV21-1|NA
CASSNYRKNSPLHF
TGTGCCAGCAGCAACTACAGGAAAAATTCACCCCTCCACTTT
>TRBJ1-1|many|TRBV6-5|NA
CASTGNTEAFF
TGTGCCAGCACTGGGAACACTGAAGCTTTCTTT
>TRBJ1-2|NA|TRBV7-8|NA
CASSLGQANYGYTF
TGTGCCAGCAGCTTAGGGCAGGCTAACTATGGCTACACCTTC
>TRBJ2-5|once|TRBV24-1|NA
CATSGAGHPYQETQYF
TGTGCCACCAGTGGAGCGGGACACCCGTACCAAGAGACCCAGTACTTC
>TRBJ2-3|NA|TRBV5-1|NA
CASSLVETDTQYF
TGCGCCAGCAGCTTGGTGGAGACAGATACGCAGTATTTT
>TRBJ2-3|NA|TRBV27|TRBD2
CASRYSGGADTQYF
TGTGCCAGCAGATATAGCGGGGGGGCAGATACGCAGTATTTT
>TRBJ2-5|NA|TRBV6-5|TRBD2
CASSSGLAGGRETQYF
TGTGCCAGCAGTTCGGGACTAGCGGGGGGGAGAGAGACCCAGTACTTC
>TRBJ1-4|NA|TRBV5-4|TRBD1
CASSYNRGLKEKLFF
TGTGCCAGCAGCTACAACAGGGGCTTGAAGGAAAAACTGTTTTTT
>TRBJ1-2|NA|TRBV6-5|NA
CASSLDRLGGYTF
TGTGCCAGCAGCTTAGACCGGCTTGGTGGCTACACCTTC